The 2 T cell receptor beta chains reported below all come from one sample, sequenced in a study of molecular identifiers for immune sequencing clone quantification. TCRdb reanalysed the PCR reads using MiXCR and keeps one entry per CDR3 protein. There are approximately 630,000 distinct CDR3 sequences in the sample; roughly 23% occur only once, and 0.6% to 0.9% lies in the top ten. Sequenced sample: naive CD8+ T cells from blood, with Jurkat cell RNA spiked in. Sample subset: FACS-sorted CD8+CD4-CCR7+CD45RA+ naive T cells. The receptors originated from a human donor in good health. Some libraries in this study had Jurkat cell RNA spiked in.

In this sample, this clonotype turned up many times. The chain uses TRBV7-9 and TRBJ2-2; TRBD2 is a possible D gene (5 bases). The V end was cut by 5 bases, the J end by 5 bases, with 6 bases between. Germline V gene data show CDR1 as SEHNR and CDR2 as FQNEAQ (reference sequence). There are 12 residues in the CDR3. CDR3 bases: TGTGCCAGCAGCCAGCGGACCGGGGAGCTGTTTTTT. Its protein product is CASSQRTGELFF.

This clonotype was seen many times. This chain connects TRBV7-2 to TRBJ2-5, with D unresolved. CDR3 length: 14 residues. Trimming pared 0 bases from V and 4 bases from J, leaving 9 bases between. Germline V gene sequence: CDR1 SGHTA, CDR2 FQGNSA. This chain's CDR3 is CASSLALPLETQYF. The CDR3 bases are TGTGCCAGCAGCTTAGCGCTGCCGCTAGAGACCCAGTACTTC.